One sample yielded the 25 T cell receptor beta chains listed below, sequenced in a study of neurological immune-mediated disorders. A single record per CDR3 protein comes from TCRdb applying MiXCR to the 5' RACE reads. Among about 59,000 distinct CDR3 sequences listed, approximately 4% were seen once. Specimen: PBMCs. These receptors all come from a woman in her twenties or thirties with multiple sclerosis.

This clonotype showed up many times. This sequence joins TRBV5-6 and TRBJ1-2, with a weak D call TRBD1 (5 bases). Per the germline V gene, CDR1 is SGHDT and CDR2 is YYEEEE. CDR3 length: 15 amino acids. Trimming cost V 1 base and J 7 bases, with 17 bases left between them. CDR3 amino acids: CASSLQWGTKAGYTF. The DNA of the CDR3 is TGTGCCAGCAGCTTGCAATGGGGGACCAAGGCTGGCTACACCTTC.

This clonotype has ten or more counts. The chain combines TRBV7-2 with TRBJ1-1; 10 nucleotides agree with TRBD1. Looked up from germline, CDR1 is SGHTA and CDR2 is FQGNSA. The junction had 11 bases not matched to a gene; V was cut back by 3 bases and J by 1 base. The CDR3 extends over 18 amino acids. CDR3 coding DNA: TGTGCCAGCAGCTTTCCGGGACAGGGGATACATGGGAACACTGAAGCTTTCTTT. Its translation: CASSFPGQGIHGNTEAFF.

This clonotype was picked up a small number of times. A much larger clone sits a single nucleotide away, making a read error possible. Given the absence of the conserved phenylalanine or tryptophan at the CDR3 end, a read error is likely. CDR3 coding DNA: TGTGCCAGCAGTTACCCCAGGGTTCTGCAGTACTGC. Protein sequence: CASSYPRVLQYC. V gene TRBV27 combines with J gene TRBJ2-7, with a tentative D call TRBD1 (5 bases). The CDR3 totals 12 residues. The V end lost 4 bases, the J end lost 9 bases, and 13 bases lay between the germline ends. From germline, CDR1 is MNHEY and CDR2 SMNVEV (reference sequence).

This clonotype has more than one count but fewer than ten. One end of the junction varies from germline; a read error may be responsible. The rearrangement uses TRBV5-6 and TRBJ2-1; 8 bases are a match to TRBD2. This CDR3 is 13 amino acids long. The germline V gene has CDR1 SGHDT and CDR2 YYEEEE. This chain's CDR3 is CASSLTSGSPRIF. Here the CDR3 DNA reads TGTGCCAGCAGCTTGACCAGCGGGAGCCCCCGGATCTTC. The full variable domain, its missing parts supplied by reference TRBV5-6 and TRBJ2-1, is DAGVTQSPTHLIKTRGQQVTLRCSPKSGHDTVSWYQQALGQGPQFIFQYYEEEERQRGNFPDRFSGHQFPNYSSELNVNALLLGDSALYLCASSLTSGSPRIFGPGTRLTVL.

V and J are TRBV5-5 and TRBJ2-3; D is perhaps TRBD2 (5 bases). The germline V gene has CDR1 SGHKS and CDR2 YYEKEE (reference sequence). V was clipped by 4 bases and J by 3 bases, with 12 bases between them. This CDR3 is built from 14 residues. Here the CDR3 DNA reads TGTGCCAGCAGCGCAATGGGGAGTACAGATACGCAGTATTTT. Its translation: CASSAMGSTDTQYF.

This clonotype was seen ten or more times. The chain recombines TRBV20-1 with TRBJ2-7, with D possibly matching TRBD2 (5 bases). The germline V and J ends were trimmed by 4 bases and 4 bases, with 11 bases remaining between them. The CDR3 spans 12 residues. From germline, CDR1 is DFQATT and CDR2 SNEGSKA (reference sequence). CDR3 loop: CSAKEDAYEQYF. In DNA, the CDR3 is TGCAGTGCTAAGGAGGACGCGTACGAGCAGTACTTC.

This clonotype was recorded at least ten times. The chain links TRBV27 to TRBJ2-3, with D perhaps TRBD2 (6 bases). V lost 5 bases and J 1 base, leaving 13 bases between the germline ends. This CDR3 spans 15 amino acids. The V gene's germline CDR1 is MNHEY and CDR2 SMNVEV (reference sequence). CDR3 in DNA: TGTGCCAGCAGTCCCTGGTTAGCGGGCACAGATACGCAGTATTTT. Its translation is CASSPWLAGTDTQYF.

There are many counts of this clonotype. This sequence joins TRBV18 and TRBJ1-1, with D possibly TRBD1 on 6 matching bases. This CDR3 region has 14 residues. Germline lookup yields CDR1 KGHSH and CDR2 LQKENI. V was shortened by 3 bases and J by 4 bases, with 12 bases between the two germline ends. The CDR3 is CASSPSTGTTEAFF. The CDR3 DNA sequence: TGTGCCAGCTCACCGTCTACAGGGACCACTGAAGCTTTCTTT.

This clonotype was observed many times. DNA of the CDR3: TGCGCCAGCAGGGACCCAGGCCTCTCTAACTATGGCTACACCTTC. Protein sequence: CASRDPGLSNYGYTF. The chain employs TRBV5-1 and TRBJ1-2; no definite D call. Trimming removed 5 bases from V and 0 bases from J, with 14 bases in between. The CDR3 consists of 15 residues. The V gene's germline CDR1 is SGHRS and CDR2 YFSETQ.

The sample holds a few counts of this clonotype. The gene calls are TRBV27 and TRBJ1-1; 8 nucleotides line up with TRBD1. The CDR3 is 15 amino acids. Unmatched junction bases numbered 9, after V lost 5 bases and J lost 4 bases. Germline V gene data show CDR1 as MNHEY and CDR2 as SMNVEV (reference sequence). The CDR3 is CASSEYRGGLTEAFF. CDR3 bases: TGTGCCAGCAGTGAATACAGGGGGGGGCTCACTGAAGCTTTCTTT.

This clonotype appeared many times. J is TRBJ1-4 and V is TRBV5-1; D remains ambiguous. Germline V gene data show CDR1 as SGHRS and CDR2 as YFSETQ. The CDR3 runs to 15 residues. Deletions cut 0 bases from V and 6 bases from J, with 12 bases between. The chain's CDR3 is CASSLAGPGDEKLFF. CDR3 coding DNA: TGCGCCAGCAGCTTGGCCGGACCCGGGGATGAAAAACTGTTTTTT. The full variable domain, in which reference TRBV5-1 and TRBJ1-4 provide the parts outside the CDR3, is KAGVTQTPRYLIKTRGQQVTLSCSPISGHRSVSWYQQTPGQGLQFLFEYFSETQRNKGNFPGRFSGRQFSNSRSEMNVSTLELGDSALYLCASSLAGPGDEKLFFGSGTQLSVL.

This clonotype was seen many times. The chain is built from TRBV29-1 and TRBJ2-1; 8 nucleotides agree with TRBD1. With 0 bases clipped from V and 3 bases from J, the junction kept 13 bases outside the gene matches. The CDR3 covers 18 residues. CDR1 is SQVTM and CDR2 is ANQGSEA in the germline V gene. CDR3 sequence (DNA): TGCAGCGTTGAAGATCCCTCCCTGACAGGGGAAAGCTACAATGAGCAGTTCTTC. As protein: CSVEDPSLTGESYNEQFF.

This clonotype has at least ten counts. This chain joins TRBV10-3 and TRBJ1-2; a possible D gene is TRBD1 (6 bases). V lost 6 bases to trimming and J lost 0 bases, with 8 bases between them. The germline CDR1 and CDR2 sequences are ENHRY and SYGVKD. The CDR3 totals 13 residues. The CDR3 is CAIRDRTNYGYTF. DNA for the CDR3: TGTGCCATCAGGGACAGAACTAACTATGGCTACACCTTC.

This clonotype occurred many times. The V and J genes are TRBV3-1 and TRBJ1-6, with a tentative D call TRBD1 (6 bases). V dropped 4 bases and J dropped 6 bases, with 13 bases sitting between them. The CDR3 spans 15 residues. Germline V gives CDR1 LGHDT, CDR2 YNNKEL (reference sequence). The CDR3 coding sequence is TGTGCCAGCAGCCTCACGGACAGCCCTAATTCACCCCTCCACTTT. Translating gives CASSLTDSPNSPLHF.

This clonotype was found many times. The chain joins TRBV15 to TRBJ1-1; D is ambiguous. CDR3 length: 14 amino acids. V lost 3 bases and J lost 1, with 9 bases in between. The V gene's germline CDR1 is LNHNV and CDR2 YYDKDF (reference sequence). The CDR3 DNA sequence: TGTGCCACCAGCAGTTTTGAGGGGAACACTGAAGCTTTCTTT. Translation: CATSSFEGNTEAFF.

A few counts support this clonotype. This chain joins TRBV7-3 and TRBJ2-1, with D perhaps matching TRBD1 (5 bases). The length of the CDR3 is 15 residues. The ends were cut back, 0 bases at V and 0 bases at J, with 6 bases in the middle. CDR1 is SGHTA, CDR2 FQGTGA, per germline. The CDR3 sequence: CASSLTGRSYNEQFF. The CDR3 DNA reads as TGTGCCAGCAGCTTAACGGGGCGCTCCTACAATGAGCAGTTCTTC.

Ten or more counts support this clonotype. The rearrangement joins TRBV7-9 to TRBJ1-1; D remains unclear. This CDR3 contains 15 residues. Germline V lookup: CDR1 SEHNR, CDR2 FQNEAQ (reference sequence). V was clipped by 3 bases and J by 4 bases, with 15 bases between them. CDR3 coding DNA: TGTGCCAGCAGCTTCCAGCCGGGAACGCGCACTGAAGCTTTCTTT. It codes for CASSFQPGTRTEAFF.

The chain combines TRBV7-6 with TRBJ2-1; D ambiguous. This CDR3 contains 11 residues. Trimming shortened V by 4 bases and J by 8 bases, and 6 bases separated the two germline ends. The germline gives CDR1 SGHVS, CDR2 FNYEAQ. The CDR3 protein is CASSSSDEQFF. The CDR3 region has the DNA TGTGCCAGCAGCTCTAGTGATGAGCAGTTCTTC.

This clonotype has a count of ten or more. The chain recombines TRBV5-1 with TRBJ2-6; D possibly corresponds to TRBD2 (5 bases). The V and J ends lost 7 bases and 0 bases respectively, with 14 bases between them. In germline, CDR1 is SGHRS, CDR2 YFSETQ. This CDR3 has 16 residues. CDR3 in amino acids: CASEPGISSGANVLTF. CDR3 sequence (DNA): TGCGCCAGCGAGCCGGGGATTAGCTCTGGGGCCAACGTCCTGACTTTC.

This clonotype occurred many times. The genes are TRBV4-1 and TRBJ1-3; possible D gene TRBD1, 6 bases. V dropped 5 bases and J dropped 7 bases, with 15 bases sitting between them. The CDR3 length is 14 residues. From germline, CDR1 is MGHRA and CDR2 YSYEKL. The CDR3 here is CASSTGTQGNTIYF. The DNA of the CDR3 is TGCGCCAGCAGCACAGGGACCCAGGGTAACACCATATATTTT.

This clonotype was found many times. The genes are TRBV7-9 and TRBJ2-2, with 8 bases lining up with TRBD2. With V trimmed by 6 bases and J by 5 bases, 5 bases remained unmatched. Looked up from germline, CDR1 is SEHNR and CDR2 is FQNEAQ (reference sequence). The CDR3 loop spans 14 amino acids. The CDR3 loop reads CASRPSGGTGELFF. CDR3 DNA: TGTGCCAGCAGACCCTCGGGAGGGACCGGGGAGCTGTTTTTT.

This clonotype has ten or more counts. This sequence joins TRBV28 and TRBJ2-3, with unresolved D. CDR3 length: 13 amino acids. Per the germline V gene, CDR1 is MDHEN and CDR2 is SYDVKM. The V end was cut by 9 bases, the J end by 2 bases, with 12 bases between. For the CDR3, the DNA is TGTGCCAGTAAGACACAGAACACAGATACGCAGTATTTT. Translated, it gives CASKTQNTDTQYF. The complete variable domain, with remaining parts taken from reference TRBV28 and TRBJ2-3, reads DVKVTQSSRYLVKRTGEKVFLECVQDMDHENMFWYRQDPGLGLRLIYFSYDVKMKEKGDIPEGYSVSREKKERFSLILESASTNQTSMYLCASKTQNTDTQYFGPGTRLTVL.

This clonotype was observed at least ten times. This chain links TRBV7-8 with TRBJ2-7, with TRBD2 matching over 8 bases. This CDR3 contains 14 residues. Trimming took 5 bases from V and 1 from J; bases not matched to a gene: 4. CDR1 is SGHVS, CDR2 FQNEAQ, per germline. In nucleotides, the CDR3 is TGTGCCAGCAGCGCCCCGGGGGGGTCCTACGAGCAGTACTTC. This encodes CASSAPGGSYEQYF. Based on the CDR3 plus reference TRBV7-8 and TRBJ2-7, the full variable domain is GAGVSQSPRYKVAKRGQDVALRCDPISGHVSLFWYQQALGQGPEFLTYFQNEAQLDKSGLPSDRFFAERPEGSVSTLKIQRTQQEDSAVYLCASSAPGGSYEQYFGPGTRLTVT.

In this sample, this clonotype turned up many times. The chain is built from TRBV6-6 and TRBJ1-1, with D uncertain. Trimming left V 6 bases short and J 6 bases short, with 11 bases between. CDR1 is MNHNY, CDR2 SVGAGI, per germline (reference sequence). The CDR3 runs 12 residues. This CDR3 reads CASSPPESEAFF. The DNA for the CDR3 is TGTGCCAGCAGCCCCCCCGAGTCTGAAGCTTTCTTT.

This clonotype was counted many times. The chain employs TRBV24-1 and TRBJ2-3; unclear D gene. The CDR3 length is 11 residues. Germline V gene sequence: CDR1 KGHDR, CDR2 SFDVKD. Trimming took 6 bases from V and 5 from J, leaving 5 bases between them. The CDR3 reads CATSLGDTQYF. The CDR3 DNA follows: TGTGCCACCAGTTTGGGAGATACGCAGTATTTT.